The 28 T cell receptor beta chains in this list originate from one sample, sequenced in a study of shared clonotypes between healthy human individuals. TCRdb's table, derived via immunoSEQ multiplex PCR, lists solely in-frame clones and lacks some. The data hold roughly 410,000 clones, with 96% observed a single time. The sequencing input was memory CD8+ T cells sorted from blood. Noted subset: CD45RO+ cells pooled with CCR7-negative TemRA cells. These receptors originate from a young man in good health.

This chain uses TRBV19 with TRBJ2-5; D unclear. CDR1 is LNHDA and CDR2 is SQIVND in the germline V gene (reference sequence). Trimming left V 4 bases short and J 2 bases short, with 8 bases between. CDR3 length: 13 residues. The CDR3 here is CASSTGTQETQYF. The CDR3 nucleotides read TGTGCCAGTAGTACAGGAACTCAAGAGACCCAGTACTTC.

The J gene is TRBJ2-1, the V gene TRBV29-1, with 10 bases identical to TRBD2. V lost 7 bases to trimming and J lost 5 bases; unmatched junction nucleotides: 8. This CDR3 contains 14 residues. CDR1 and CDR2 from the germline V gene are SQVTM and ANQGSEA. CDR3 protein: CSALLAGEDNEQFF. DNA for the CDR3: TGCAGCGCCCTCCTAGCGGGAGAGGACAATGAGCAGTTCTTC.

The chain is built from TRBV6-1 and TRBJ2-7; tentative D call: TRBD2 (6 bases). Germline V gives CDR1 MNHNS, CDR2 SASEGT. CDR3 length: 14 residues. V was cut by 7 bases and J by 3 bases, with 16 bases left in between. CDR3 coding DNA: TGTGCCAGCACCCTGGGGACTTCGTTCTACGAGCAGTACTTC. Translated, it gives CASTLGTSFYEQYF.

CDR3 nucleotides: TGTGCCAGCAGCCCCCCGGACAGGAACACTGAAGCTTTCTTT. Amino acids: CASSPPDRNTEAFF. The chain uses TRBV12-1 and TRBJ1-1; the D segment call TRBD1 is taken from the table without a DNA check. TRBV12-1 is classified as a pseudogene. This CDR3 spans 14 amino acids.

The rearrangement uses TRBV4-1 and TRBJ2-7; D unclear. Trimming took 3 bases from V and 4 from J, leaving 13 bases between them. Germline V gives CDR1 MGHRA, CDR2 YSYEKL. The CDR3 loop spans 14 amino acids. As DNA, the CDR3 is TGCGCCAGCAGCCAGCCCGGACGAGCGTACGAGCAGTACTTC. Encoded protein: CASSQPGRAYEQYF.

As concerns this clone: The sample contains more than one DNA sequence encoding this CDR3. The chain recombines TRBV5-4 with TRBJ2-7; D ambiguous. The CDR3 is 11 residues long. Germline V gene data show CDR1 as SGHNT and CDR2 as YYREEE (reference sequence). Deletions cut 0 bases from V and 4 bases from J, with 2 bases between. The CDR3 DNA reads as TGTGCCAGCAGCTTGGGATACGAGCAGTACTTC. Amino acid sequence: CASSLGYEQYF.

The rearrangement joins TRBV27 to TRBJ1-5; 10 bases are a match to TRBD1. Germline V lookup: CDR1 MNHEY, CDR2 SMNVEV (reference sequence). The V and J ends lost 8 bases and 1 base, in that order; junction bases with no gene match: 8. CDR3 length: 16 residues. CDR3 nucleotide sequence: TGTGCCAGCCGGACCGGGACAGGGGAAAGCAATCAGCCCCAGCATTTT. It is translated as CASRTGTGESNQPQHF.

This clone came up once. The chain carries TRBV5-5 and TRBJ2-5; D remains ambiguous. V lost 4 bases to trimming and J lost 3 bases, with 13 bases between them. This CDR3 is built from 14 residues. Germline V gene lookup returns CDR1 SGHKS and CDR2 YYEKEE (reference sequence). The CDR3 nucleotides are TGTGCCAGCAGCCCTGACCCCTACGAAGAGACCCAGTACTTC. Protein: CASSPDPYEETQYF.

The rearrangement uses TRBV6-1 and TRBJ1-5, with D unresolved. V lost 1 base and J lost 3, with 10 bases in between. Germline CDR1 MNHNS, CDR2 SASEGT. This CDR3 is built from 15 residues. CDR3 in amino acids: CASSEGGLYNQPQHF. CDR3 sequence (DNA): TGTGCCAGCAGTGAAGGTGGGCTGTACAATCAGCCCCAGCATTTT.

The chain joins TRBV19 to TRBJ1-2, with D maybe TRBD1 (5 bases). Trimming shortened V by 5 bases and J by 4 bases, and 14 bases separated the two germline ends. The CDR3 sequence is 14 residues long. The germline V gene encodes CDR1 LNHDA and CDR2 SQIVND (reference sequence). The CDR3 DNA follows: TGTGCCAGTAGTGGGGTTTCGGGACTCTATGGCTACACCTTC. This gives the protein CASSGVSGLYGYTF.

The chain employs TRBV28 and TRBJ2-4; TRBD2 aligns across 7 bases. CDR3 length: 18 residues. Germline CDR1 MDHEN, CDR2 SYDVKM. With 2 bases clipped from V and 3 bases from J, the junction kept 13 bases outside the gene matches. The CDR3 bases are TGTGCCAGCAGTTTACTGACTGGACTAGTCCTCGGCAAAAACATTCAGTACTTC. Translating gives CASSLLTGLVLGKNIQYF.

This chain connects TRBV5-1 to TRBJ2-1, with 10 bases lining up with TRBD2. This CDR3 has 15 amino acids. The ends lost 0 bases at V and 8 bases at J; junction bases unmatched: 5. Germline CDR1 SGHRS, CDR2 YFSETQ. The CDR3, as DNA: TGCGCCAGCAGCTTGGCTAGCGGGAGAGGGGATGAGCAGTTCTTC. Protein: CASSLASGRGDEQFF.

V usage is TRBV5-1 and J usage is TRBJ2-7; no clear D gene. This CDR3 contains 13 residues. CDR1 and CDR2 from the germline V gene are SGHRS and YFSETQ. V gave up 4 bases and J gave up 3 bases, with 11 bases separating them. CDR3 bases: TGCGCCAGCAGCCCCTCGCCGGGCTACGAGCAGTACTTC. Translation: CASSPSPGYEQYF.

This clone is a singleton in its sample. This chain joins TRBV5-4 and TRBJ2-7; TRBD1 matches at 7 bases. The CDR3 contains 15 residues. CDR1 and CDR2 (germline): SGHNT, YYREEE (reference sequence). V shed 4 bases, J shed 4 bases, and the junction held 11 bases outside the gene matches. For the CDR3, the DNA is TGTGCCAGCAGCCGTACCGACAGGGCCCCTTACGAGCAGTACTTC. Its protein is CASSRTDRAPYEQYF.

The chain uses TRBV28 and TRBJ2-3; possibly TRBD1 or TRBD2 for D (5 bases each). With 8 bases removed from V and 0 bases from J, the gap between germline ends came to 9 bases. The germline V gene encodes CDR1 MDHEN and CDR2 SYDVKM. The CDR3 extends over 13 amino acids. The CDR3 is CASGGTSTDTQYF. For the CDR3, the DNA is TGTGCCAGCGGGGGAACTAGCACAGATACGCAGTATTTT. Based on the CDR3 plus reference TRBV28 and TRBJ2-3, the full variable domain is DVKVTQSSRYLVKRTGEKVFLECVQDMDHENMFWYRQDPGLGLRLIYFSYDVKMKEKGDIPEGYSVSREKKERFSLILESASTNQTSMYLCASGGTSTDTQYFGPGTRLTVL.

The CDR3 sequence is CASSRLAAYNEQFF. CDR3 coding DNA: TGTGCCAGCAGCAGACTAGCGGCCTACAATGAGCAGTTCTTC. This chain joins TRBV12-1 and TRBJ2-1; the table calls TRBD2, which could not be checked here. TRBV12-1 is described as a pseudogene. The CDR3 has 14 residues.

The rearrangement joins TRBV14 to TRBJ1-4; D gene uncertain. Germline V gene sequence: CDR1 SGHDN, CDR2 FVKESK. V lost 0 bases to trimming and J lost 5 bases, with 16 bases between them. CDR3 size: 17 residues. The CDR3 sequence is CASSQDRGNRYNEKLFF. The CDR3 coding sequence is TGTGCCAGCAGCCAAGACCGAGGAAACAGATACAATGAAAAACTGTTTTTT.

The CDR3 reads CASSQTRTSNTYEQYF. The CDR3 nucleotides are TGTGCCAGCTCACAAACTAGGACTTCGAATACCTACGAGCAGTACTTC. The V and J genes are TRBV18 and TRBJ2-7, with a weak D call TRBD2 (5 bases). Deletions cut 4 bases from V and 2 bases from J, with 18 bases between. Germline V gene data show CDR1 as KGHSH and CDR2 as LQKENI. The CDR3 covers 16 residues. The whole variable domain, filled in from reference TRBV18 and TRBJ2-7, reads NAGVMQNPRHLVRRRGQEARLRCSPMKGHSHVYWYRQLPEEGLKFMVYLQKENIIDESGMPKERFSAEFPKEGPSILRIQQVVRGDSAAYFCASSQTRTSNTYEQYFGPGTRLTVT.

The chain joins TRBV19 to TRBJ2-1, with a possible D match to TRBD2 (5 bases). With 10 bases removed from V and 9 bases from J, the gap between germline ends came to 22 bases. The CDR3 loop spans 14 amino acids. Germline CDR1 reads LNHDA; CDR2 reads SQIVND (reference sequence). The CDR3 DNA sequence: TGTGCCACCAGTATAAGGACGTTAGGAGGTGAGCAGTTCTTC. It specifies CATSIRTLGGEQFF.

This chain joins TRBV4-1 and TRBJ1-5; D gene unclear. The V and J ends lost 0 bases and 4 bases respectively, with 16 bases between them. Germline assignment: CDR1 MGHRA and CDR2 YSYEKL. The CDR3 consists of 17 residues. The CDR3 DNA reads as TGCGCCAGCAGCCAAGAGGTTTCAGGTCCCCTAAATCAGCCCCAGCATTTT. Its protein is CASSQEVSGPLNQPQHF.

The chain has TRBV19 and TRBJ1-3; D not certain. The CDR3 totals 14 residues. Germline V gene sequence: CDR1 LNHDA, CDR2 SQIVND (reference sequence). Deletions cut 7 bases from V and 0 bases from J, with 10 bases between. CDR3 region: CASTRTVSGNTIYF. DNA of the CDR3: TGTGCCAGTACCCGAACAGTCTCTGGAAACACCATATATTTT.

The chain employs TRBV10-3 and TRBJ2-3; 11 bases are shared with TRBD2. After removal of 0 bases from V and 4 bases from J, the junction contained 3 bases not matched to a gene. The CDR3 runs 16 residues. CDR1 and CDR2 from the germline V gene are ENHRY and SYGVKD. The CDR3 is CAISESTSGIADTQYF. Written as DNA, the CDR3 is TGTGCCATCAGTGAGTCGACTAGCGGGATCGCAGATACGCAGTATTTT.

The CDR3 sequence is CASSWGRFYEQYF. CDR3 nucleotides: TGTGCCAGCAGCTGGGGACGGTTCTACGAGCAGTACTTC. The chain is built from TRBV5-7 and TRBJ2-7; D could derive from TRBD1 or TRBD2 (5 bases each). TRBV5-7 is placed among ORFs of uncertain function. CDR3 length equals 13 residues. V gave up 3 bases and J gave up 3 bases, with 10 bases separating them.

This chain joins TRBV2 and TRBJ2-3; 7 nucleotides align to TRBD1. The germline V gene has CDR1 SNHLY and CDR2 FYNNEI. The CDR3 loop spans 16 amino acids. V trimming: 3 bases; J trimming: 5 bases; junction bases outside the gene matches: 11. The CDR3: CASSDPGQVPGDTQYF. The CDR3 DNA reads as TGTGCCAGCAGTGACCCCGGACAGGTCCCCGGAGATACGCAGTATTTT.

This chain links TRBV5-6 with TRBJ2-7, with 9 bases lining up with TRBD2. The CDR3 runs 16 residues. Trimming cost V 0 bases and J 1 base; bases outside gene matches: 5. Germline CDR1 SGHDT, CDR2 YYEEEE. The CDR3 region has the DNA TGTGCCAGCAGCTTGGGGGCTAGCGGGAAGTCCTACGAGCAGTACTTC. This encodes CASSLGASGKSYEQYF.

Here the CDR3 DNA reads TGTGCCAGCAGCAGAACCTACGAGCAGTACTTC. It encodes CASSRTYEQYF. The rearrangement joins TRBV7-9 to TRBJ2-7, with no clear D. Germline assignment: CDR1 SEHNR and CDR2 FQNEAQ (reference sequence). The CDR3 length is 11 residues. The V end lost 5 bases, the J end lost 2 bases, and 4 bases lay between the germline ends.

V is TRBV6-1 and J is TRBJ2-1; D unclear. Per the germline V gene, CDR1 is MNHNS and CDR2 is SASEGT. This CDR3 contains 14 residues. Trimming took off 0 bases at V and 3 bases at J, with 6 bases between the two ends. The CDR3 nucleotides read TGTGCCAGCAGTGAAGCTGTTTTCTACAATGAGCAGTTCTTC. Translating it yields CASSEAVFYNEQFF.

The CDR3 DNA reads TGCGCCAGCAGCCCCGGCATCATAACGAACACCGGGGAGCTGTTTTTT. Translation: CASSPGIITNTGELFF. This chain links TRBV5-1 with TRBJ2-2; no firm D call. Trimming stripped 4 bases from V and 0 bases from J, with 13 bases between. Germline CDR1 is SGHRS and CDR2 is YFSETQ. This CDR3 region has 16 residues.